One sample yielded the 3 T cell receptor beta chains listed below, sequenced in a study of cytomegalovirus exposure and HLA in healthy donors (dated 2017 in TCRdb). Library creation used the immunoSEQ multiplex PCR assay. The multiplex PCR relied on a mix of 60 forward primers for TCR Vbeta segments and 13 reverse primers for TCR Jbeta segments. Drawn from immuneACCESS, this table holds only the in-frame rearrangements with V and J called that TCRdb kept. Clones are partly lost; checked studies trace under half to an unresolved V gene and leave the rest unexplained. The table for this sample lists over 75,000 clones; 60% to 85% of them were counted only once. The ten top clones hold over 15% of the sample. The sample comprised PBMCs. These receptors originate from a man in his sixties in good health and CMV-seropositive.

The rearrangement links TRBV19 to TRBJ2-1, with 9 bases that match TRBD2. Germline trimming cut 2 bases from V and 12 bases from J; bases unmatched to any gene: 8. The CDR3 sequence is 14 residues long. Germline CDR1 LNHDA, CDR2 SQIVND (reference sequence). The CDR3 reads CASSIPGTAGGQFF. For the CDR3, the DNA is TGTGCCAGTAGTATACCCGGGACAGCGGGAGGGCAGTTCTTC.

CDR3 sequence reads: CASSLGRGYEQYF. CDR3 nucleotide sequence: TGTGCCAGCAGCCTGGGGAGAGGCTACGAGCAGTACTTC. V usage is TRBV2 and J usage is TRBJ2-7; D may be TRBD2 (5 bases). The ends were cut back, 6 bases at V and 3 bases at J, with 12 bases in the middle. The CDR3 is 13 amino acids. Germline CDR1 and CDR2: SNHLY and FYNNEI.

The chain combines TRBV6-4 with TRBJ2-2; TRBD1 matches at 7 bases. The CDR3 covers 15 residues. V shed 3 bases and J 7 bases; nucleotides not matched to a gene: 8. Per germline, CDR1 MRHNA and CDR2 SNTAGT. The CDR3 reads CASSETGLSIGELFF. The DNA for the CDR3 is TGTGCCAGCAGTGAGACAGGGTTATCGATCGGGGAGCTGTTTTTT.